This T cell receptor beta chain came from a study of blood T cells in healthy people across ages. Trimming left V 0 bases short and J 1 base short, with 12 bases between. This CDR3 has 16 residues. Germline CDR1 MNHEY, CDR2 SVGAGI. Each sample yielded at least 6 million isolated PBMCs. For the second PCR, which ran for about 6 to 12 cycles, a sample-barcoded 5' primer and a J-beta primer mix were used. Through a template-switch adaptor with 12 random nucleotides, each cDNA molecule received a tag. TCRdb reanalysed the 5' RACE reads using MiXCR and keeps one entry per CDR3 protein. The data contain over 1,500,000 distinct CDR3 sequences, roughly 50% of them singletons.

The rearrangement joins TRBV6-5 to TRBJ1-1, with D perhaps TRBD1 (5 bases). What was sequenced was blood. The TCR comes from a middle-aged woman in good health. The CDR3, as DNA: TGTGCCAGCAGTTACTCCTGGACATTTGCGAACACTGAAGCTTTCTTT. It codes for CASSYSWTFANTEAFF.